Shown below are 24 T cell receptor beta chains from a single sample sequenced in a study of early T cells in non-severe SARS-CoV-2 infection. One entry per CDR3 protein, called by TCRdb with MiXCR from the 5' RACE reads. This sample has some 40,000 distinct CDR3 sequences, with 12% found just once. Sequencing was performed on whole blood. The receptors derive from an adult who was a healthcare worker with PCR-confirmed SARS-CoV-2 infection or an uninfected control (not recorded which).

This rearrangement joins TRBV13 to TRBJ2-1; TRBD2 aligns across 8 bases. The CDR3 runs to 14 residues. Trimming removed 5 bases from V and 7 bases from J; junction bases left unmatched: 7. Germline V gives CDR1 PRHDT, CDR2 FYEKMQ (reference sequence). The CDR3 region is CASSLFSGTNEQFF. CDR3 in DNA: TGTGCCAGCAGCCTCTTTAGCGGGACGAATGAGCAGTTCTTC.

This clonotype was detected many times. This chain uses TRBV4-2 with TRBJ2-1; D ambiguous. The CDR3 length is 13 residues. The V gene lost 5 bases and the J gene lost 8 bases, with 13 bases spanning the gap. The germline gives CDR1 LGHNA, CDR2 YNFKEQ. The CDR3 sequence: CASSKPSGYEQFF. The CDR3 DNA reads TGTGCCAGCAGCAAACCTTCGGGCTATGAGCAGTTCTTC.

Many counts were recorded for this clonotype. V and J are TRBV28 and TRBJ1-5; 8 bases are a match to TRBD1. In germline, CDR1 is MDHEN, CDR2 SYDVKM. The V segment lost 6 bases and the J segment 5 bases; nucleotides outside the gene matches: 18. The CDR3 consists of 18 residues. This CDR3 is CASSPQSFRGRRHQPQHF. CDR3 bases: TGTGCCAGCAGCCCTCAATCATTCAGGGGGCGCCGCCATCAGCCCCAGCATTTT.

This clonotype was seen more than once but under ten times. The CDR3 is CASMLAGFQETQYF. The DNA for the CDR3 is TGTGCCAGCATGCTAGCGGGATTCCAAGAGACCCAGTACTTC. The chain combines TRBV6-5 with TRBJ2-5; TRBD2 matches 9 bases. Per the germline V gene, CDR1 is MNHEY and CDR2 is SVGAGI. Losses at the gene ends were 7 bases for V and 1 base for J; bases not matched to a gene: 4. The CDR3 is 14 residues long.

This clonotype was counted a few times. J is TRBJ1-6 and V is TRBV20-1; TRBD1 aligns across 10 bases. Per the germline V gene, CDR1 is DFQATT and CDR2 is SNEGSKA (reference sequence). CDR3 length: 17 amino acids. Losses at the gene ends were 0 bases for V and 7 bases for J; bases not matched to a gene: 9. The CDR3 sequence is CSARDRRTGGTNSPLHF. The CDR3 nucleotides are TGCAGTGCTAGAGATCGGCGGACAGGGGGTACCAATTCACCCCTCCACTTT.

This clonotype was found many times. The chain employs TRBV7-2 and TRBJ2-7, with D uncertain. The CDR3 totals 11 residues. The germline gives CDR1 SGHTA, CDR2 FQGNSA. With 1 base removed from V and 3 bases from J, the gap between germline ends came to 1 base. As DNA, the CDR3 is TGTGCCAGCAGCTTAGTCTACGAGCAGTACTTC. It yields the protein CASSLVYEQYF.

This clonotype was detected only once. This may stem from a read error, because a much larger clone lies one nucleotide away. This sequence joins TRBV6-5 and TRBJ1-1; D is unclear. The germline CDR1 and CDR2 sequences are MNHEY and SVGAGI. The CDR3 sequence is 18 residues long. The CDR3 protein is CTSSRFMYHVPTNTEAFF. CDR3 nucleotides: TGTACCAGCAGCCGCTTTATGTATCATGTACCAACGAACACTGAAGCTTTCTTT.

The chain recombines TRBV11-2 with TRBJ1-2, with 7 bases that match TRBD1. The CDR3 runs 19 residues. The V gene's germline CDR1 is SGHAT and CDR2 FQNNGV. Germline trimming cut 3 bases from V and 0 bases from J; bases unmatched to any gene: 16. The DNA of the CDR3 is TGTGCCAGCAGCTTGACGAGGGGGCGCAGGACAGGAGCTAACTATGGCTACACCTTC. It yields the protein CASSLTRGRRTGANYGYTF.

The rearrangement links TRBV7-8 to TRBJ2-1; 9 positions match TRBD2. The germline V gene encodes CDR1 SGHVS and CDR2 FQNEAQ. V was pared by 8 bases and J by 7 bases, with 12 bases of the junction left unmatched. This CDR3 is 15 amino acids long. CDR3 loop: CASAIPGLAQNEQFF. The CDR3 DNA is TGTGCCAGCGCGATACCGGGACTAGCTCAGAATGAGCAGTTCTTC.

This clonotype was seen a handful of times. The chain combines TRBV12-3 or TRBV12-4 with TRBJ2-7, with D hard to call. The ends were cut back, 5 bases at V and 4 bases at J, with 6 bases in the middle. This CDR3 is built from 11 residues. This chain's CDR3 is CASSANYEQYF. CDR3 DNA: TGTGCCAGCAGTGCTAATTACGAGCAGTACTTC.

The J gene is TRBJ2-5, the V gene TRBV10-3; D not resolved. Between the trimmed V and J ends, which lost 2 bases and 1 base, there was a span of 5 bases. CDR3 length: 13 amino acids. CDR1 and CDR2 (germline): ENHRY, SYGVKD. CDR3 DNA: TGTGCCATCAGTGAGGGGATCCAAGAGACCCAGTACTTC. Translating gives CAISEGIQETQYF.

This clonotype was observed a handful of times. This sequence joins TRBV21-1 and TRBJ2-5; no check of the table's D call, TRBD1, against the DNA was made. TRBV21-1 is a pseudogene locus. The CDR3 runs to 18 residues. The CDR3 region is CASSKAGTGRRAQETQYF. For the CDR3, the DNA is TGTGCCAGCAGCAAAGCCGGGACAGGGAGGAGGGCACAAGAGACCCAGTACTTC.

CDR3 in amino acids: CASSVGVGEQFF. The CDR3, as DNA: TGTGCCAGCAGCGTAGGGGTGGGTGAGCAGTTCTTC. This chain uses TRBV9 with TRBJ2-1, with D unclear. CDR1 and CDR2 from the germline V gene are SGDLS and YYNGEE. V lost 0 bases to trimming and J lost 9 bases, with 7 bases between them. The CDR3 is made up of 12 amino acids.

This clonotype has a handful of counts. The chain recombines TRBV28 with TRBJ1-2; 12 nucleotides agree with TRBD1. The CDR3 contains 13 residues. With V trimmed by 9 bases and J by 4 bases, 3 bases remained unmatched. Germline lookup yields CDR1 MDHEN and CDR2 SYDVKM. This CDR3 is CASGTGGLYGYTF. In DNA form, the CDR3 reads TGTGCCAGTGGGACAGGGGGCCTCTATGGCTACACCTTC.

Comments on this clonotype: Without the conserved terminal phenylalanine or tryptophan, this CDR3 likely stems from a read error. Written as DNA, the CDR3 is TGTGCCAGCAGTTACGGTGAAAAACTGTTTTCT. Residues: CASSYGEKLFS. V usage is TRBV6-5 and J usage is TRBJ1-4; no reliable D call. Trimming took off 2 bases at V and 7 bases at J, with 2 bases between the two ends. This CDR3 region has 11 residues. Germline CDR1 is MNHEY and CDR2 is SVGAGI.

J is TRBJ2-1 and V is TRBV29-1; 7 nucleotides match TRBD2. The germline V gene has CDR1 SQVTM and CDR2 ANQGSEA. V lost 4 bases to trimming and J lost 8 bases; unmatched junction nucleotides: 11. The CDR3 spans 14 residues. This CDR3 reads CSVGGGSLTDEQFF. The CDR3 DNA reads as TGCAGCGTTGGGGGCGGGAGTTTAACCGATGAGCAGTTCTTC.

This clonotype was seen repeatedly, ten times or more. The chain recombines TRBV29-1 with TRBJ1-1, with D unclear. Per germline, CDR1 SQVTM and CDR2 ANQGSEA. CDR3 length: 9 residues. Between the trimmed V and J ends, which lost 7 bases and 10 bases, there was a span of 10 bases. CDR3 in DNA: TGCAGCGCGTCGGACGGAGCTTTCTTT. Its protein is CSASDGAFF.

The chain couples TRBV7-9 to TRBJ1-2; TRBD1 agrees at 7 bases. This CDR3 comprises 16 residues. Per germline, CDR1 SEHNR and CDR2 FQNEAQ (reference sequence). V gave up 5 bases and J gave up 2 bases; unmatched junction bases: 11. DNA of the CDR3: TGTGCCAGCAGCCACGTAGACAGGGCTCGAAACTATGGCTACACCTTC. Translated, it gives CASSHVDRARNYGYTF.

The sample holds many counts of this clonotype. This chain uses TRBV6-2 or TRBV6-3 with TRBJ2-6; D not certain. The CDR3 is made up of 15 amino acids. V lost 6 bases and J lost 0, with 9 bases in between. Per the germline V gene, CDR1 is MNHEY and CDR2 is SVGEGT. CDR3 DNA: TGTGCCAGCAGCGATTTCCGCTCTGGGGCCAACGTCCTGACTTTC. This translates into CASSDFRSGANVLTF.

The sample holds many counts of this clonotype. The V gene is TRBV10-1, the J gene TRBJ2-1; a weak D match, TRBD2 (6 bases). Germline lookup yields CDR1 WNHNN and CDR2 SYGVQD (reference sequence). The CDR3 is 11 residues long. The germline V and J ends were trimmed by 10 bases and 9 bases, with 13 bases remaining between them. The DNA for the CDR3 is TGCGCCACTGGACTAAAGGGTGAGCAGTTCTTC. This gives the protein CATGLKGEQFF.

The CDR3 region has the DNA TGTGCCAGCAGCCACCCCCGAGCGGGGGGGCGAGAGACCCAGTACTTC. Amino acids: CASSHPRAGGRETQYF. The V and J genes are TRBV11-2 and TRBJ2-5; 10 nucleotides match TRBD2. There are 16 residues in the CDR3. V dropped 5 bases and J dropped 4; count of bases not matched to a gene: 10. Germline CDR1 reads SGHAT; CDR2 reads FQNNGV.

This clonotype occurred a few times. The chain recombines TRBV6-5 with TRBJ2-7; D is perhaps TRBD1 (5 bases). There are 13 residues in the CDR3. Germline CDR1 and CDR2: MNHEY and SVGAGI. The V and J ends lost 6 bases and 3 bases respectively, with 12 bases between them. CDR3 nucleotides: TGTGCCAGCAGCCGTGGGGCGGACTACGAGCAGTACTTC. Its protein product is CASSRGADYEQYF.

In its sample, this clonotype was seen many times. The chain couples TRBV10-3 to TRBJ2-7; maybe TRBD1 (8 bases). Trimming shortened V by 3 bases and J by 3 bases, and 15 bases separated the two germline ends. Per germline, CDR1 ENHRY and CDR2 SYGVKD. The CDR3 covers 15 residues. The CDR3 is CAISDNRGGIYEQYF. The CDR3 coding sequence is TGTGCCATCAGTGATAACAGGGGGGGGATCTACGAGCAGTACTTC.

This clonotype is medium-sized within its sample. The CDR3 region has the DNA TGTGCCACCAGTGCCCCTCCGAGTCTTACGAACACCGGGGAGCTGTTTTTT. Translating it yields CATSAPPSLTNTGELFF. The V call is TRBV24-1, the J call TRBJ2-2, with no clear D. This CDR3 comprises 17 residues. V was shortened by 5 bases and J by 0 bases, with 15 bases between the two germline ends. Germline V gene data show CDR1 as KGHDR and CDR2 as SFDVKD.